This entry concerns a single T cell receptor beta chain. Only in-frame clones appear in the TCRdb table, and some are missing; sequencing was by immunoSEQ multiplex PCR. This sample has 290,000 or so clones, with nearly 90% found just once. Trimming removed 6 bases from V and 5 bases from J; junction bases left unmatched: 8. The germline CDR1 and CDR2 sequences are LNHDA and SQIVND (reference sequence). The CDR3 consists of 14 residues. This entry is derived from a study of blood T cell repertoires in COVID-19. Study at large: Acute and convalescent COVID-19 samples came from the United States, Italy and Spain. Sample material is recorded as cDNA or gDNA derived from T cells, B-cell-depleted T cells, or PBMCs.

All enrollees were roughly 18 to 89 years old and from approximately 25 US areas. Participant reports of clinical history set cohort assignment. Sequenced input: PBMCs or T cells enriched from blood (not recorded which). The sequence derives from a woman aged 18-35 years with acute COVID-19. The rearrangement links TRBV19 to TRBJ1-2; 8 nucleotides match TRBD1. CDR3 region: CASSQPGQAYGYTF. The CDR3, as DNA: TGTGCCAGTAGCCAGCCGGGACAGGCATATGGCTACACCTTC.